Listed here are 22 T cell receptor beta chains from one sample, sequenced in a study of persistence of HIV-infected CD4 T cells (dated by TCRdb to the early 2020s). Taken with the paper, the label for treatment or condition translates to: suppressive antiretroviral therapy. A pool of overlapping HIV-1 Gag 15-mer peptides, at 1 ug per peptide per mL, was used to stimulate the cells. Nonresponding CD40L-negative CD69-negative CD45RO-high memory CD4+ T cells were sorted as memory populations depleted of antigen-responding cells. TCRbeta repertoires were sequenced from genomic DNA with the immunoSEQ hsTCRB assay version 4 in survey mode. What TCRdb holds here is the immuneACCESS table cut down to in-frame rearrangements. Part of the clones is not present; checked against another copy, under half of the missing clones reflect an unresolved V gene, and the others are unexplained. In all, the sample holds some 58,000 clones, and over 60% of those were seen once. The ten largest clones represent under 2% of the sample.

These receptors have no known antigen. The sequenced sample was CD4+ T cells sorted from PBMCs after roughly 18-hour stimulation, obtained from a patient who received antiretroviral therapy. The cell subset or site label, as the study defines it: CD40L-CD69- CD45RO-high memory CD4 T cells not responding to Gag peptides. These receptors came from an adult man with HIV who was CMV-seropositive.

Here the CDR3 reads CATSASGQGISGNTIYF. The CDR3 nucleotides read TGTGCCACCAGTGCTTCCGGACAGGGAATCTCTGGAAACACCATATATTTT. The chain couples TRBV24-1 to TRBJ1-3, with 8 positions matching TRBD1. Germline CDR1 reads KGHDR; CDR2 reads SFDVKD. The CDR3 sequence is 17 residues long. V gave up 5 bases and J gave up 0 bases; unmatched junction bases: 8.

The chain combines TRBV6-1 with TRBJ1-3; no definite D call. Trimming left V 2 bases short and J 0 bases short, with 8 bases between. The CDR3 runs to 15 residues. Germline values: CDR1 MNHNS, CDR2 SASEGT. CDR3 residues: CASSEFRFSGNTIYF. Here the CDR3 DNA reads TGTGCCAGCAGTGAATTTAGGTTCTCTGGAAACACCATATATTTT.

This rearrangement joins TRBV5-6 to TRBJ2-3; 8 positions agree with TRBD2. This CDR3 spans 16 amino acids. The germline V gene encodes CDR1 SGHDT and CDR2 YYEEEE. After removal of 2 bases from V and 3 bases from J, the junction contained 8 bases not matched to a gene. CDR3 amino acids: CASSFGFSGVTDTQYF. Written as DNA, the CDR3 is TGTGCCAGCAGCTTTGGGTTTAGCGGGGTGACAGATACGCAGTATTTT. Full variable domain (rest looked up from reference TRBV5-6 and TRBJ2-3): DAGVTQSPTHLIKTRGQQVTLRCSPKSGHDTVSWYQQALGQGPQFIFQYYEEEERQRGNFPDRFSGHQFPNYSSELNVNALLLGDSALYLCASSFGFSGVTDTQYFGPGTRLTVL.

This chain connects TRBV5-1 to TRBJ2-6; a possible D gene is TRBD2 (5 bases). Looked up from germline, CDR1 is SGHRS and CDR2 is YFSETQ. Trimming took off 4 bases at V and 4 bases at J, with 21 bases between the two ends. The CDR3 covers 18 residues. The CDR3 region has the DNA TGCGCCAGCAGCCCCGGTAAAATCGGGGTGGGAGGGGCCAACGTCCTGACTTTC. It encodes CASSPGKIGVGGANVLTF.

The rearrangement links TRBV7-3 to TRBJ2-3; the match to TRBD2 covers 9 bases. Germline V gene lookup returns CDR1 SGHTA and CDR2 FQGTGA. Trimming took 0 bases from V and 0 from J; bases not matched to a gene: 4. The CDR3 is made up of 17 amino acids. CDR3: CASSLTFAGGSTDTQYF. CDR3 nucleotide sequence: TGTGCCAGCAGCTTAACGTTCGCGGGGGGGAGCACAGATACGCAGTATTTT.

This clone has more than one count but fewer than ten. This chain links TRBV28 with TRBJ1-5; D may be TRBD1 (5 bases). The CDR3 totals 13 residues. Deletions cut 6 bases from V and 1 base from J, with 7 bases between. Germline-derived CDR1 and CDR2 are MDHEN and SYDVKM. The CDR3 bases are TGTGCCAGCAGAGGGGACAGCAATCAGCCCCAGCATTTT. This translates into CASRGDSNQPQHF.

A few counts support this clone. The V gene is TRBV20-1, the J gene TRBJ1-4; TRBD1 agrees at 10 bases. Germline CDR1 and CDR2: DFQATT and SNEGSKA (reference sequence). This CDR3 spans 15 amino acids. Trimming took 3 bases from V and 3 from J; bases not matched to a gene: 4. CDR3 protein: CSASAGTGANEKLFF. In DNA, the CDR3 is TGCAGTGCTAGTGCCGGGACAGGGGCTAATGAAAAACTGTTTTTT.

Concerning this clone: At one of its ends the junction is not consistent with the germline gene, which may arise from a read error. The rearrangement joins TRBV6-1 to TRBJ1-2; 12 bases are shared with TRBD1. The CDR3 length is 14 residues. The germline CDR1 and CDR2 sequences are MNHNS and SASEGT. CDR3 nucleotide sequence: TGTGCCAGCAGTGAAACAGGGGACAGGGGGCGAGAGGCCTTC. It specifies CASSETGDRGREAF.

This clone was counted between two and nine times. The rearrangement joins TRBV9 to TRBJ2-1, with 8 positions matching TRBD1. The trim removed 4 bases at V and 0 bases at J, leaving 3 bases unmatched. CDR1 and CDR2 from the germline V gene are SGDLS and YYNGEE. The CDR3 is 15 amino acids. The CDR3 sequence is CASSPDRASYNEQFF. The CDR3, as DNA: TGTGCCAGCAGCCCGGACAGGGCCTCCTACAATGAGCAGTTCTTC.

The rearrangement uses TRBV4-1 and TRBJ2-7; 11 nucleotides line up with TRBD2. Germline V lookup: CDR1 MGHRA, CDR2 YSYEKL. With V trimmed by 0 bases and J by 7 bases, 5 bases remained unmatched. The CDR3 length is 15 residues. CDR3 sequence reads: CASSQDYSGGAEQYF. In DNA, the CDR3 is TGCGCCAGCAGCCAAGATTATAGCGGGGGGGCTGAGCAGTACTTC.

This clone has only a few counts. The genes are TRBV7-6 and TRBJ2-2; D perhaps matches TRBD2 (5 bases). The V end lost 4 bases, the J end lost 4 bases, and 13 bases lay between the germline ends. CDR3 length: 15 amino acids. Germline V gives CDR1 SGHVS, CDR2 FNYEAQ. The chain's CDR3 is CASSSTGSFTGELFF. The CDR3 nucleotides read TGTGCCAGCAGCTCCACGGGGTCCTTCACCGGGGAGCTGTTTTTT.

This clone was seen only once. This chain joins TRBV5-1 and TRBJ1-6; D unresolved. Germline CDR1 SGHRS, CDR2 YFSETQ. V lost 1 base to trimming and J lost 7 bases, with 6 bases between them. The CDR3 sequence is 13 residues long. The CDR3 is CASSLRENSPLHF. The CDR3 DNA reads TGCGCCAGCAGCTTGCGGGAGAATTCACCCCTCCACTTT.

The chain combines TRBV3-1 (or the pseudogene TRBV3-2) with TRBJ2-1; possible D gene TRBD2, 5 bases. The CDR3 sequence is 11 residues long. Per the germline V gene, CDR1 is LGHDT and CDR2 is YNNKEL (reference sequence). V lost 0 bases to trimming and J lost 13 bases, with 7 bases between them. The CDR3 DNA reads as TGTGCCAGCAGCCAAGATTGGACTCAGTTCTTC. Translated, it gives CASSQDWTQFF.

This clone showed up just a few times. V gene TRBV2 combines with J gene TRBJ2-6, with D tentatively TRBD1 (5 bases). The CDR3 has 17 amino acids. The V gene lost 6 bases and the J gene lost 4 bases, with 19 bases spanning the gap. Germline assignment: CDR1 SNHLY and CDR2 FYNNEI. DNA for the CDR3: TGTGCCAGCAGGTCCCCGAAGGGGTTGAGCGGGGCCAACGTCCTGACTTTC. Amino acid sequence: CASRSPKGLSGANVLTF. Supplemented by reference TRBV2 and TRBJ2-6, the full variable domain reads EPEVTQTPSHQVTQMGQEVILRCVPISNHLYFYWYRQILGQKVEFLVSFYNNEISEKSEIFDDQFSVERPDGSNFTLKIRSTKLEDSAMYFCASRSPKGLSGANVLTFGAGSRLTVL.

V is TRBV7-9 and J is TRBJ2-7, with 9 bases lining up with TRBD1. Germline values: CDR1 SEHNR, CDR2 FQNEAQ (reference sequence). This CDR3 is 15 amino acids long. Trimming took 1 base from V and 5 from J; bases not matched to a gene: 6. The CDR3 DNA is TGTGCCAGCAGCTTAGGACTCCGGGACAGGGACGAGCAGTACTTC. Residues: CASSLGLRDRDEQYF. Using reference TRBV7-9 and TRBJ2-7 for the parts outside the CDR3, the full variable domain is DTGVSQNPRHKITKRGQNVTFRCDPISEHNRLYWYRQTLGQGPEFLTYFQNEAQLEKSRLLSDRFSAERPKGSFSTLEIQRTEQGDSAMYLCASSLGLRDRDEQYFGPGTRLTVT.

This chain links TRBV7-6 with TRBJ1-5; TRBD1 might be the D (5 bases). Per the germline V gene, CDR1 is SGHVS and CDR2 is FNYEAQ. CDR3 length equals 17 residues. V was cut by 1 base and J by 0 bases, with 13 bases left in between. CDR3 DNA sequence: TGTGCCAGCAGCTTAGGGGTGCCGGGGGATAGCAATCAGCCCCAGCATTTT. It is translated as CASSLGVPGDSNQPQHF.

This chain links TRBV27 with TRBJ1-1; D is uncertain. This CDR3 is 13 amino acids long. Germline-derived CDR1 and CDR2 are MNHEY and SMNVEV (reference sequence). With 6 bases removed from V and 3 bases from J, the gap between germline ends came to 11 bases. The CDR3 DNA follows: TGTGCCAGCAGGGCAGCGCTCTACACTGAAGCTTTCTTT. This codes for CASRAALYTEAFF.

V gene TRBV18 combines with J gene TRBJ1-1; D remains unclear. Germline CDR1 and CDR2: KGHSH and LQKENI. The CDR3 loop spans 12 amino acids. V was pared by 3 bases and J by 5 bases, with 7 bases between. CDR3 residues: CASSPLGTEAFF. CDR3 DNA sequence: TGTGCCAGCTCACCCCTCGGGACTGAAGCTTTCTTT.

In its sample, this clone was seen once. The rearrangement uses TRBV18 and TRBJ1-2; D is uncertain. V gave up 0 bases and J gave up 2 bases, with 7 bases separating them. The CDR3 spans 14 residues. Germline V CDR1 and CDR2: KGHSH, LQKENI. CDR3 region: CASSPPGRNYGYTF. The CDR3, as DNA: TGTGCCAGCTCACCACCAGGGAGAAACTATGGCTACACCTTC. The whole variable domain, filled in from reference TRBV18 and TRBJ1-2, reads NAGVMQNPRHLVRRRGQEARLRCSPMKGHSHVYWYRQLPEEGLKFMVYLQKENIIDESGMPKERFSAEFPKEGPSILRIQQVVRGDSAAYFCASSPPGRNYGYTFGSGTRLTVV.

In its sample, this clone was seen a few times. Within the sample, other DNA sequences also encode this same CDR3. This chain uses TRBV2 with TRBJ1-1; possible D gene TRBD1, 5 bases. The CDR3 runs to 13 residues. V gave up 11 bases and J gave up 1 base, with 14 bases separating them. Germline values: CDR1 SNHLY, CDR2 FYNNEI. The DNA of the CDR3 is TGTGCCTCGGGGGGGGAAAGGAACACTGAAGCTTTCTTT. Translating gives CASGGERNTEAFF.

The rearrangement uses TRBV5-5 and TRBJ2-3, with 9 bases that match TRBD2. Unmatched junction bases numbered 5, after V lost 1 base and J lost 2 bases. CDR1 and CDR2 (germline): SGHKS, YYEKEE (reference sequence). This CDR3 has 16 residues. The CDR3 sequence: CASSLIAGAFTDTQYF. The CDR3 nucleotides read TGTGCCAGCAGCTTGATAGCGGGGGCGTTCACAGATACGCAGTATTTT.

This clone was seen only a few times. Here the CDR3 DNA reads TGTGCCAGCAGAAGCCGGACAGAGCAGTACTTC. This gives the protein CASRSRTEQYF. The chain links TRBV6-5 to TRBJ2-7; D may be TRBD1 (5 bases). The CDR3 sequence is 11 residues long. V lost 6 bases and J 7 bases, leaving 10 bases between the germline ends. Germline loops: CDR1 MNHEY, CDR2 SVGAGI.